This TCR beta chain was retrieved from a study of blood T cell repertoires in COVID-19. In the study overall: Spain, Italy and the United States supplied samples that represented acute and convalescent COVID-19.

The ends were cut back, 6 bases at V and 8 bases at J, with 17 bases in the middle. CDR1 and CDR2 from the germline V gene are MDHEN and SYDVKM. CDR3 length: 14 residues. Profiled with immunoSEQ multiplex PCR; TCRdb holds only in-frame clones, not every one. The sample lists 200,000 to 300,000 clones, about four fifths occurring once. This sequence joins TRBV28 and TRBJ2-1, with a weak D call TRBD1 (5 bases). The sample consisted of peripheral blood. The TCR was taken from a young man who had recovered from COVID-19. CDR3 amino acids: CASSVGAKVDEQFF. The CDR3 nucleotides are TGTGCCAGCAGCGTAGGGGCTAAGGTGGATGAGCAGTTCTTC.